The 2 T cell receptor beta chains below come from one sample, sequenced in a study of blood T cell repertoires in COVID-19 (dated by TCRdb to the early 2020s). Libraries were built with the immunoSEQ multiplex PCR assay. Entries here come from immuneACCESS through TCRdb and include only in-frame sequences with V and J called. Some clones fail to appear in such tables; in the studies checked, an unresolved V gene covers under half of the shortfall, and the cause of the remainder is unknown. This sample comprises 90,000 or so clones, about 87% of them detected only once. Clones ranked in the top ten supply about a sixth of the sample. The sequencing sample was made of peripheral blood. The source of these receptors is a human donor in a cohort sampled during active COVID-19.

The chain is built from TRBV28 and TRBJ2-7, with TRBD2 identical over 11 bases. This CDR3 is 13 amino acids long. The V gene's germline CDR1 is MDHEN and CDR2 SYDVKM. The J segment lost 2 bases and the V segment lost 6 bases, leaving 0 bases of the junction unmatched. The CDR3 region is CASRTSGAYEQYF. Written as DNA, the CDR3 is TGTGCCAGCAGGACTAGCGGGGCCTACGAGCAGTACTTC.

The chain links TRBV7-9 to TRBJ2-7; D call uncertain. This CDR3 is 13 amino acids long. The germline V gene encodes CDR1 SEHNR and CDR2 FQNEAQ (reference sequence). V was trimmed by 1 base and J by 4 bases, leaving 8 bases between them. The CDR3 DNA follows: TGTGCCAGCAGCTTAGGCGGTTTATACGAGCAGTACTTC. This sequence encodes CASSLGGLYEQYF.